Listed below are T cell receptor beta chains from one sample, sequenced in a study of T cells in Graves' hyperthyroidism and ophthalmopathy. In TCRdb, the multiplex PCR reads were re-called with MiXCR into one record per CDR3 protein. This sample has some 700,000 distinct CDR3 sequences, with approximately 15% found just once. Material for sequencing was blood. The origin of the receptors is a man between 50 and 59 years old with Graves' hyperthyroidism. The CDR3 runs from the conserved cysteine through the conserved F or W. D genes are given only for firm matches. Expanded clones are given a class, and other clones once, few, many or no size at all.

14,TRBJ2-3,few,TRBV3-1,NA,CASSQAGLTDTQYF,TGTGCCAGCAGCCAAGCGGGGCTCACAGATACGCAGTATTTT
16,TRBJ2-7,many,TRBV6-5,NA,CASSSRGTSINYEQYF,TGTGCCAGCAGTTCACGGGGGACATCGATAAACTACGAGCAGTACTTC
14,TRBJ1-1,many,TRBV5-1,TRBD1,CASSKGQGNTEAFF,TGCGCCAGCAGCAAAGGACAGGGGAACACTGAAGCTTTCTTT
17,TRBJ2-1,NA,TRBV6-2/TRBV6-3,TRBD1,CASSAVQGVRGYNEQFF,TGTGCCAGCAGTGCTGTTCAGGGGGTTCGCGGTTACAATGAGCAGTTCTTC
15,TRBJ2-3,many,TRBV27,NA,CASSLSSPTTDTQYF,TGTGCCAGCAGTTTATCGAGCCCTACCACAGATACGCAGTATTTT
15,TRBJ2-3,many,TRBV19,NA,CASSIGAGTTDTQYF,TGTGCCAGTAGTATAGGAGCGGGTACCACAGATACGCAGTATTTT
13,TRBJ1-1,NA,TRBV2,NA,CASRVRRTAEAFF,TGTGCCAGCAGGGTTCGACGGACGGCTGAAGCTTTCTTT
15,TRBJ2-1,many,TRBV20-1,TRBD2,CSASSGVSSYNEQFF,TGCAGTGCTTCTAGCGGGGTGAGCTCCTACAATGAGCAGTTCTTC
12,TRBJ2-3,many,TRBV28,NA,CASDRHGGTQYF,TGTGCCAGCGATCGACACGGGGGTACGCAGTATTTT
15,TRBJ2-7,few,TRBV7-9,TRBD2,CASSPTGTRLYEQYF,TGTGCCAGCAGCCCTACCGGGACTAGGCTCTACGAGCAGTACTTC
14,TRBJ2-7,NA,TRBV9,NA,CASSVASGPYEQYF,TGTGCCAGCAGCGTAGCCAGCGGGCCCTACGAGCAGTACTTC